The 26 T cell receptor beta chains listed next were all sequenced from one sample in a study of early T cells in non-severe SARS-CoV-2 infection (dated by TCRdb to about 2021). Library preparation employed 5' RACE. The sequencer was a NextSeq 500. TCRdb itself trimmed the public reads at Q25 with fastp, ran MiXCR and retained productive beta chains. CDR3 protein sequences are deduplicated, and each keeps its most common genes and DNA. For this sample there are about 56,000 distinct CDR3 sequences; about 10% appear just once. 6.5% of the sample belongs to the ten largest clones. The sample comprised whole blood. The receptor set was obtained from an adult who was a healthcare worker with PCR-confirmed SARS-CoV-2 infection or an uninfected control (not recorded which).

The gene calls are TRBV7-2 and TRBJ2-3, with TRBD2 matching over 9 bases. The CDR3 contains 17 residues. Germline V CDR1 and CDR2: SGHTA, FQGNSA. V shed 5 bases and J 7 bases; nucleotides not matched to a gene: 16. The CDR3 DNA follows: TGTGCCAGCAGCCCGATTGGGGCGGGAGGGTATAGGAATACGCAGTATTTT. It codes for CASSPIGAGGYRNTQYF.

As concerns this clonotype: It is unclear where the CDR3 begins or ends on the DNA, so no DNA is shown, and the CDR3 is as TCRdb lists it. The V gene is TRBV20-1, the J gene TRBJ2-1; the D segment call TRBD2 is taken from the table without a DNA check. CDR1 and CDR2 from the germline V gene are DFQATT and SNEGSKA (reference sequence). Both ends counted, the CDR3 spans 11 residues. The CDR3 here is CSARVGSGTFF.

This clonotype has a count of ten or more. The chain uses TRBV11-2 and TRBJ2-2, with D perhaps TRBD1 (6 bases). Germline-derived CDR1 and CDR2 are SGHAT and FQNNGV. The V and J ends lost 7 bases and 1 base respectively, with 10 bases between them. CDR3 length equals 14 residues. The CDR3 loop is CASTPQGNTGELFF. Here the CDR3 DNA reads TGTGCCAGCACGCCACAGGGGAACACCGGGGAGCTGTTTTTT.

This clonotype was counted between two and nine times. Sequence at one end of the junction differs from germline and may be a read error. J is TRBJ1-5 and V is TRBV6-1; 8 bases line up with TRBD1. The V gene's germline CDR1 is MNHNS and CDR2 SASEGT. The CDR3 spans 15 residues. CDR3 sequence reads: CASREDRGGNQPQHF. The CDR3 nucleotides read TGTGCCAGCAGGGAAGACAGGGGTGGCAATCAGCCCCAGCATTTT.

The sample holds many counts of this clonotype. The chain is built from TRBV20-1 and TRBJ1-2, with D uncertain. This CDR3 has 14 residues. The germline gives CDR1 DFQATT, CDR2 SNEGSKA (reference sequence). Trimming pared 3 bases from V and 3 bases from J, leaving 14 bases between. CDR3 sequence reads: CSASGTGTHYGYTF. DNA of the CDR3: TGCAGTGCTAGCGGTACCGGAACCCACTATGGCTACACCTTC.

This clonotype was seen ten or more times. The CDR3 DNA reads as TGTGCCAGCAGGCTGACTACAGCCGAGCAGTACTTC. Its protein is CASRLTTAEQYF. This chain uses TRBV2 with TRBJ2-7, with D perhaps TRBD2 (5 bases). CDR1 is SNHLY and CDR2 is FYNNEI in the germline V gene. The CDR3 runs 12 residues. Trimming left V 6 bases short and J 6 bases short, with 12 bases between.

This clonotype was detected ten times or more. The DNA of the CDR3 is TGTGCCAGCAGCCAGGTACTAGCGGGAAAGGTCGAGACCCAGTACTTC. Protein: CASSQVLAGKVETQYF. V gene TRBV4-2 combines with J gene TRBJ2-5; TRBD2 matches 10 bases. The CDR3 contains 16 residues. J lost 5 bases, V lost 3 bases, and 9 bases had no gene match. CDR1 LGHNA and CDR2 YNFKEQ come from the germline V gene.

This clonotype is labeled medium-sized (0.01 to 0.1%). The gene calls are TRBV30 and TRBJ2-7; D may be TRBD1 or TRBD2 (5 bases each). The germline gives CDR1 GTSNPN, CDR2 SVGIG (reference sequence). V shed 4 bases and J shed 0 bases, with 10 bases lying between them. This CDR3 is 13 amino acids long. CDR3 protein: CAWTGTDSYEQYF. The CDR3 nucleotides read TGTGCCTGGACCGGGACGGACTCCTACGAGCAGTACTTC.

A few counts support this clonotype. The chain recombines TRBV3-1 with TRBJ2-3, with D unclear. The germline V gene encodes CDR1 LGHDT and CDR2 YNNKEL (reference sequence). The CDR3 extends over 13 amino acids. The V end was cut by 4 bases, the J end by 7 bases, with 12 bases between. Written as DNA, the CDR3 is TGTGCCAGCAGCCTTTCTCGGGCCCATACGCAGTATTTT. Protein: CASSLSRAHTQYF.

This clonotype was seen at least ten times. The CDR3 loop is CSASLGLTDTQYF. DNA for the CDR3: TGCAGTGCCAGCCTGGGGCTGACAGATACGCAGTATTTT. The V call is TRBV20-1, the J call TRBJ2-3, with D perhaps TRBD1 (5 bases). CDR1 is DFQATT, CDR2 SNEGSKA, per germline (reference sequence). CDR3 length equals 13 residues. Trimming left V 6 bases short and J 3 bases short, with 13 bases between.

V gene TRBV29-1 combines with J gene TRBJ2-1; D uncertain. Trimming removed 4 bases at V and 4 bases at J, with 11 bases between. The CDR3 is 13 residues long. Per the germline V gene, CDR1 is SQVTM and CDR2 is ANQGSEA. This CDR3 reads CSVAMDQYNEQFF. CDR3 sequence (DNA): TGCAGCGTTGCAATGGACCAATACAATGAGCAGTTCTTC.

This clonotype came up a few times. The chain employs TRBV7-9 and TRBJ2-7; D is unresolved. The CDR3 loop spans 11 amino acids. In germline, CDR1 is SEHNR, CDR2 FQNEAQ (reference sequence). V lost 4 bases to trimming and J lost 7 bases, with 8 bases between them. The CDR3 protein is CASSSPWEQYF. CDR3 bases: TGTGCCAGCAGCTCCCCATGGGAGCAGTACTTC.

At least ten counts were recorded for this clonotype. The J gene is TRBJ1-2, the V gene TRBV30; weak D call: TRBD1 (6 bases). CDR1 and CDR2 (germline): GTSNPN, SVGIG (reference sequence). The ends were cut back, 0 bases at V and 6 bases at J, with 17 bases in the middle. This CDR3 is built from 15 residues. The CDR3, as DNA: TGTGCCTGGAGTGTACTCCGACAGGATCGGGATGGCTACACCTTC. Amino acid sequence: CAWSVLRQDRDGYTF.

The chain couples TRBV7-8 to TRBJ2-3; D unclear. The CDR3 contains 15 residues. Between the trimmed V and J ends, which lost 0 bases and 4 bases, there was a span of 11 bases. The V gene's germline CDR1 is SGHVS and CDR2 FQNEAQ. CDR3 sequence: CASSLASLDSDTQYF. The CDR3 DNA sequence: TGTGCCAGCAGCTTAGCTAGTCTCGACTCAGATACGCAGTATTTT.

This clonotype occurred many times. The V and J genes are TRBV29-1 and TRBJ1-3; 8 bases are a match to TRBD1. This CDR3 has 14 residues. Germline V gene lookup returns CDR1 SQVTM and CDR2 ANQGSEA. V was pared by 6 bases and J by 2 bases, with 6 bases of the junction left unmatched. DNA for the CDR3: TGCAGCGTGGGCCAGGGGGCGGCTGGAAACACCATATATTTT. As protein: CSVGQGAAGNTIYF.

This clonotype was counted many times. V gene TRBV7-6 combines with J gene TRBJ2-6; a weak D match, TRBD1 (6 bases). The CDR3 is made up of 16 amino acids. The V and J ends lost 3 bases and 2 bases respectively, with 11 bases between them. Germline CDR1 reads SGHVS; CDR2 reads FNYEAQ. The CDR3 DNA is TGTGCCAGCAGCTTTCCTAACAGGGCTGGGGCCAACGTCCTGACTTTC. Its protein product is CASSFPNRAGANVLTF.

This clonotype has just one count. The rearrangement uses TRBV7-2 and TRBJ1-5, with D uncertain. V lost 1 base and J 8 bases, leaving 9 bases between the germline ends. Germline CDR1 is SGHTA and CDR2 is FQGNSA. The CDR3 runs 13 residues. In DNA form, the CDR3 reads TGTGCCAGCAGCTTAGAGTGGTCGGAGCCCCAGCATTTT. Translated: CASSLEWSEPQHF.

The chain joins TRBV25-1 to TRBJ1-1; D possibly corresponds to TRBD1 (6 bases). This CDR3 is built from 14 residues. The germline V gene encodes CDR1 MGHDK and CDR2 SYGVNS. The V end was cut by 1 base, the J end by 5 bases, with 11 bases between. In nucleotides, the CDR3 is TGTGCCAGCAGTGAATTGTGGGGGACAACTGAAGCTTTCTTT. It encodes CASSELWGTTEAFF.

This clonotype was seen many times. The chain is built from TRBV7-9 and TRBJ2-6; possible D gene TRBD1, 6 bases. CDR3 length: 20 residues. The germline CDR1 and CDR2 sequences are SEHNR and FQNEAQ (reference sequence). The germline V and J ends were trimmed by 5 bases and 0 bases, with 23 bases remaining between them. In DNA form, the CDR3 reads TGTGCCAGCAGCCCCGGCATGGGGACAAGACGGTTCTCTGGGGCCAACGTCCTGACTTTC. Protein sequence: CASSPGMGTRRFSGANVLTF.

This clonotype has just a few counts. The CDR3 loop reads CASGFTRDYQFF. The CDR3, as DNA: TGTGCTAGTGGTTTTACCCGGGACTACCAGTTCTTC. The V call is TRBV12-5, the J call TRBJ2-1, with 7 bases fitting TRBD2. The CDR3 is 12 residues long. Unmatched junction bases numbered 6, after V lost 3 bases and J lost 13 bases. Germline lookup yields CDR1 LGHNT and CDR2 FRNRAP. Drawing the rest from reference TRBV12-5 and TRBJ2-1, the complete variable domain is DARVTQTPRHKVTEMGQEVTMRCQPILGHNTVFWYRQTMMQGLELLAYFRNRAPLDDSGMPKDRFSAEMPDATLATLKIQPSEPRDSAVYFCASGFTRDYQFFGPGTRLTVL.

This chain uses TRBV27 with TRBJ2-1; no clear D. In germline, CDR1 is MNHEY, CDR2 SMNVEV (reference sequence). The CDR3 is 15 residues long. V was clipped by 3 bases and J by 0 bases, with 9 bases between them. In nucleotides, the CDR3 is TGTGCCAGCAGTTTCACTCTGAGCTCCTACAATGAGCAGTTCTTC. Translation: CASSFTLSSYNEQFF.

The chain recombines TRBV6-6 with TRBJ1-5; 9 bases match TRBD1. This CDR3 spans 17 amino acids. The germline gives CDR1 MNHNY, CDR2 SVGAGI (reference sequence). V lost 6 bases and J lost 0; bases outside the gene matches: 9. The CDR3 bases are TGTGCCAGCAGACCCTGGACAGGGGACAATAGCAATCAGCCCCAGCATTTT. This gives the protein CASRPWTGDNSNQPQHF.

This clonotype has a handful of counts. The V gene is TRBV7-6, the J gene TRBJ1-3; D gene unclear. This CDR3 contains 15 residues. Trimming took 1 base from V and 2 from J, leaving 9 bases between them. In germline, CDR1 is SGHVS, CDR2 FNYEAQ. The CDR3 protein is CASSLVPGTGNTIYF. CDR3 nucleotides: TGTGCCAGCAGCTTAGTACCCGGGACTGGAAACACCATATATTTT.

This clonotype was seen repeatedly, ten times or more. The rearrangement links TRBV6-5 to TRBJ2-6; tentative D call: TRBD1 (5 bases). The CDR3 covers 15 residues. The germline gives CDR1 MNHEY, CDR2 SVGAGI. V was cut by 0 bases and J by 4 bases, with 7 bases left in between. This CDR3 is CASSYSGVGANVLTF. For the CDR3, the DNA is TGTGCCAGCAGTTACTCAGGGGTAGGGGCCAACGTCCTGACTTTC.

The rearrangement uses TRBV11-2 and TRBJ2-2; no clear D. Trimming stripped 0 bases from V and 7 bases from J, with 6 bases between. Germline V CDR1 and CDR2: SGHAT, FQNNGV. This CDR3 contains 13 residues. The CDR3: CASSLEGIGELFF. In nucleotides, the CDR3 is TGTGCCAGCAGCTTAGAAGGGATCGGGGAGCTGTTTTTT. Full variable domain (remainder filled in from reference TRBV11-2 and TRBJ2-2): EAGVAQSPRYKIIEKRQSVAFWCNPISGHATLYWYQQILGQGPKLLIQFQNNGVVDDSQLPKDRFSAERLKGVDSTLKIQPAKLEDSAVYLCASSLEGIGELFFGEGSRLTVL.

This clonotype was detected ten times or more. The chain employs TRBV20-1 and TRBJ1-2; D possibly corresponds to TRBD1 (6 bases). V gave up 5 bases and J gave up 7 bases, with 20 bases separating them. Germline V gene sequence: CDR1 DFQATT, CDR2 SNEGSKA (reference sequence). The CDR3 sequence is 14 residues long. The CDR3 loop is CSARPGAGDFGYTF. The CDR3 nucleotides read TGCAGTGCTCGTCCAGGGGCAGGGGATTTTGGCTACACCTTC.